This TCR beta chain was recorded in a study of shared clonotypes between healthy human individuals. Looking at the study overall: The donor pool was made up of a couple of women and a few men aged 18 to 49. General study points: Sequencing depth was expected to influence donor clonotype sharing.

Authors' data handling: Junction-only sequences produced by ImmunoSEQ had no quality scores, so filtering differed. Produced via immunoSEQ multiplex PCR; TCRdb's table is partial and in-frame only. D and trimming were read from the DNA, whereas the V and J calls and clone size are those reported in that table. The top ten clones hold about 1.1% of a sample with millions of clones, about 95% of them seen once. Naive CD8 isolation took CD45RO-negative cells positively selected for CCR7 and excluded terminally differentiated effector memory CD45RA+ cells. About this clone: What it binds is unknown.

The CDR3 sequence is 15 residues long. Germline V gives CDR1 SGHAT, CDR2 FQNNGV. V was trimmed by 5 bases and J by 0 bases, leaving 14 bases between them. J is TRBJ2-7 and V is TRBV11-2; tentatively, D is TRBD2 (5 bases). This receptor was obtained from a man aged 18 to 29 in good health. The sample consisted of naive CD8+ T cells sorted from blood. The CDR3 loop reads CASSDTWESSYEQYF. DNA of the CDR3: TGTGCCAGCAGCGACACGTGGGAGAGCTCCTACGAGCAGTACTTC. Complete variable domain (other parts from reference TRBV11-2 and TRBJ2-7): EAGVAQSPRYKIIEKRQSVAFWCNPISGHATLYWYQQILGQGPKLLIQFQNNGVVDDSQLPKDRFSAERLKGVDSTLKIQPAKLEDSAVYLCASSDTWESSYEQYFGPGTRLTVT.